A single TCR beta chain is shown here with its context. A much more abundant neighbour one base away suggests this may be a read error. The CDR3 has 15 residues. The ends were cut back, 1 base at V and 1 base at J, with 10 bases in the middle. CDR1 and CDR2 (germline): SGHTA, FQGNSA. TCRdb called the RT-PCR reads again in MiXCR, with one record for every CDR3 protein. The table shows about 680,000 distinct CDR3 sequences, with approximately 15% occurring only once. The material sequenced was memory CD4+ T cells from blood. The chain recombines TRBV7-2 with TRBJ1-2, with TRBD1 as a possible D gene (6 bases). The source of this sequence is a female donor in good health, serving as a healthy control. This CDR3 reads CASSLGQEYNYGYTF. The CDR3 nucleotides read TGTGCCAGCAGCTTAGGACAGGAGTATAACTATGGCTACACCTTC.